This TCR beta chain was retrieved from a study of shared clonotypes between healthy human individuals. The study, taken as a whole, reports: Naive subsets, compared against memory subsets, generally had larger estimated richness values.

As regards this clone: The target antigen is unknown.

Assay used: immunoSEQ multiplex PCR; TCRdb lists only in-frame clones, some missing. The data show hundreds of thousands of clones, around 96% seen once. The naive CD8 subset, CD45RO-negative cells positively selected for CCR7, excluded terminally differentiated effector memory CD45RA+ cells. This receptor was obtained from a woman aged 30 to 39 in good health. Sequenced input: naive CD8+ T cells sorted from blood.

CDR3 sequence (DNA): TGTGCCAGCAGTGAAGGGGGGGTTGAAGCTTTCTTT. Protein: CASSEGGVEAFF. The rearrangement uses TRBV28 and TRBJ1-1, with a weak D call TRBD1 (6 bases). The CDR3 length is 12 residues. Deletions cut 5 bases from V and 7 bases from J, with 11 bases between. The germline V gene encodes CDR1 MDHEN and CDR2 SYDVKM.